This T cell receptor beta chain stems from a study of vaccination and CD4 T cells after COVID-19. On the study more broadly: Convalescent patients had positive nasal swab PCR results for SARS-CoV-2. Disease was mild in roughly nine and severe in one. Every participant was given two doses of BNT162b2 or mRNA-1273 vaccine.

Cultured CD4+ T cell DNA was sequenced using the Oncomine TCR Beta short-read assay. TCRdb itself ran the PCR reads through MiXCR, one entry per CDR3 protein. The table records about 18,000 distinct CDR3 sequences, around 50% of them present only once. Noted treatment: roughly nine-day PBMC culture with coronavirus spike peptide pools or control peptides (ViraFEST assay). This clonotype has only a few counts. Antigen unknown. The CDR3 loop spans 17 amino acids. Germline-derived CDR1 and CDR2 are SNHLY and FYNNEI. The V end lost 7 bases, the J end lost 6 bases, and 22 bases lay between the germline ends.

The sequencing used CD4+ T cells from blood, cultured in vitro, collected before SARS-CoV-2 vaccination. J is TRBJ1-6 and V is TRBV2; D is unresolved. The clonotype originates from a human donor who had recovered from COVID-19. DNA of the CDR3: TGTGCCAGCACCCTCCTCCGTCGGGCCGAGAGTAATTCACCCCTCCACTTT. It yields the protein CASTLLRRAESNSPLHF.